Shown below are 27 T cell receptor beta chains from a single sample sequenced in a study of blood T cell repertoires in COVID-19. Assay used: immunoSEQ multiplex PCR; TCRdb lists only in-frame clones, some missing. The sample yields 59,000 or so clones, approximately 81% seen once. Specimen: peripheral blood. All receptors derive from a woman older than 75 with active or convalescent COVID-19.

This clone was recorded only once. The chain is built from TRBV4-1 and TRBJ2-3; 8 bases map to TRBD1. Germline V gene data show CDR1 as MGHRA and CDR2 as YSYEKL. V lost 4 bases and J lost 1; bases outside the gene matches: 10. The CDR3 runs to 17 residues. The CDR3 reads CASSRTGLGYGTDTQYF. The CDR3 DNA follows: TGCGCCAGCAGCCGGACAGGGCTTGGGTATGGCACAGATACGCAGTATTTT.

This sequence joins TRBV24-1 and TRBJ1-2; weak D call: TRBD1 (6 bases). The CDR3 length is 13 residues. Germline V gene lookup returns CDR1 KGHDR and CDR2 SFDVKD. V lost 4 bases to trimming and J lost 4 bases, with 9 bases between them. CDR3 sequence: CATSDAGAYGYTF. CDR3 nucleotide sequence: TGTGCCACCAGTGACGCAGGGGCCTATGGCTACACCTTC.

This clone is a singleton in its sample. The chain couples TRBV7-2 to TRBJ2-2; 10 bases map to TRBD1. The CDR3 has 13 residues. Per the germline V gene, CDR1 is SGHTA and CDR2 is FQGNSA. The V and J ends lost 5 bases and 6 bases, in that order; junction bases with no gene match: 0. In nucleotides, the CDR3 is TGTGCCAGCAGCGGACAGGGGGCCGGGGAGCTGTTTTTT. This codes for CASSGQGAGELFF.

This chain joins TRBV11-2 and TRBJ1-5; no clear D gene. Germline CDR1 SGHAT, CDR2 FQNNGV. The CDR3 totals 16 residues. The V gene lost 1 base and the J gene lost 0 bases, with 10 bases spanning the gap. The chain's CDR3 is CASSLGVGYSNQPQHF. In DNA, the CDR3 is TGTGCCAGCAGCTTAGGGGTCGGGTATAGCAATCAGCCCCAGCATTTT.

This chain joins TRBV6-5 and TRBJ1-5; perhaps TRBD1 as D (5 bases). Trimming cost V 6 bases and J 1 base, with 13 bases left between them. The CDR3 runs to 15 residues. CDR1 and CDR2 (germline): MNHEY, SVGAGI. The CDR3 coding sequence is TGTGCCAGCAGGAAATGGGGGGAAAGCAATCAGCCCCAGCATTTT. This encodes CASRKWGESNQPQHF.

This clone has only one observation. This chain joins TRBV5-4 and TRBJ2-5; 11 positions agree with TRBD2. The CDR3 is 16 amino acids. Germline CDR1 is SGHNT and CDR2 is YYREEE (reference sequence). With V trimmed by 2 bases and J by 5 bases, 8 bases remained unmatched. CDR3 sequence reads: CASSFGTSGGLETQYF. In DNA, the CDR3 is TGTGCCAGCAGCTTTGGCACTAGCGGGGGCTTGGAGACCCAGTACTTC.

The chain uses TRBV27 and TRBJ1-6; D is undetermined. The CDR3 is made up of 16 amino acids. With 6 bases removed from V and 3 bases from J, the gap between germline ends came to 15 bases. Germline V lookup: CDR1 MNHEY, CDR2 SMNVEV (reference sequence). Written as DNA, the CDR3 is TGTGCCAGCAGGCGACTAGGTCCAAACTATAATTCACCCCTCCACTTT. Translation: CASRRLGPNYNSPLHF.

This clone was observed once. The CDR3 nucleotides are TGCAGTGCTAGAATGGGCGTGGCTTTCTTT. It yields the protein CSARMGVAFF. J is TRBJ1-1 and V is TRBV20-1, with D hard to call. The CDR3 extends over 10 amino acids. V dropped 2 bases and J dropped 11 bases, with 9 bases sitting between them. In germline, CDR1 is DFQATT, CDR2 SNEGSKA (reference sequence).

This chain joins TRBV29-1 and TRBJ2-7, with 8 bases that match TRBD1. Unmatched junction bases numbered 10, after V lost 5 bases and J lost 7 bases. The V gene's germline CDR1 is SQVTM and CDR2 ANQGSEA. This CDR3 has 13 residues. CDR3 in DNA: TGCAGCGTTAGCGGACAGGGAGCGGGTGAGCAGTACTTC. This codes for CSVSGQGAGEQYF.

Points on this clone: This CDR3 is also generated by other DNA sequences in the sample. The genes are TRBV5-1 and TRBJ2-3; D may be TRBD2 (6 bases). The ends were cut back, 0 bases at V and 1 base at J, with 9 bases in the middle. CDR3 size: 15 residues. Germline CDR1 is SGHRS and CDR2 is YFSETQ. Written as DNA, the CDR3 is TGCGCCAGCAGCTTGGTATCGGGGGGCACAGATACGCAGTATTTT. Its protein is CASSLVSGGTDTQYF.

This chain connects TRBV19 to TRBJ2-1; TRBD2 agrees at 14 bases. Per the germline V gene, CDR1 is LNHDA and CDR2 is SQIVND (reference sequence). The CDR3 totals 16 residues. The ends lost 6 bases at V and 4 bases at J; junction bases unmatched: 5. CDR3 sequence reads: CASRGLAGGFYNEQFF. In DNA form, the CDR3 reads TGTGCCAGTAGAGGACTAGCGGGGGGCTTTTACAATGAGCAGTTCTTC.

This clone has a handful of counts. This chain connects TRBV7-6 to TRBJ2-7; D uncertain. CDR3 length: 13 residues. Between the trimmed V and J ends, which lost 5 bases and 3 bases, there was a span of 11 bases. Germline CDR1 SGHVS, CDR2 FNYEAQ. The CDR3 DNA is TGTGCCAGCAGCCATGGGCCGGTCTACGAGCAGTACTTC. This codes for CASSHGPVYEQYF.

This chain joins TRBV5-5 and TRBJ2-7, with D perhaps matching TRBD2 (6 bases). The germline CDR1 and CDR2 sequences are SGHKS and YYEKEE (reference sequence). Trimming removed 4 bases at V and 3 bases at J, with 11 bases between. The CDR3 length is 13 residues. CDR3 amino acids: CASSGPGGYEQYF. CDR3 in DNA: TGTGCCAGCAGCGGCCCCGGGGGCTACGAGCAGTACTTC.

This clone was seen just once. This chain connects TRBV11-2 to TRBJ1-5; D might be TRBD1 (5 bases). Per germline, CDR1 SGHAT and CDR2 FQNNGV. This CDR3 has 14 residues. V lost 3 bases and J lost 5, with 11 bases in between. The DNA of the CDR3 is TGTGCCAGCAGCTTTACGCAGGGTTATCAGCCCCAGCATTTT. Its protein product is CASSFTQGYQPQHF.

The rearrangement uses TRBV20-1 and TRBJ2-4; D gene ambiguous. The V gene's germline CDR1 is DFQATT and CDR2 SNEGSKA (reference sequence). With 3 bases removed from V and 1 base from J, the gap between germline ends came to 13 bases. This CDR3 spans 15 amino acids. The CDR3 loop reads CSASTYGDAKNIQYF. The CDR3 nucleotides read TGCAGTGCTAGTACTTATGGAGATGCCAAAAACATTCAGTACTTC.

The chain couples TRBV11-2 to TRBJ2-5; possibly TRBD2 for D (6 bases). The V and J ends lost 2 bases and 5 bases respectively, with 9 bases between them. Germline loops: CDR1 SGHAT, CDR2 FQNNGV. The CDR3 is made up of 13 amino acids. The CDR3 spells CASSLWEAETQYF. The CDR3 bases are TGTGCCAGCAGCTTATGGGAGGCGGAGACCCAGTACTTC.

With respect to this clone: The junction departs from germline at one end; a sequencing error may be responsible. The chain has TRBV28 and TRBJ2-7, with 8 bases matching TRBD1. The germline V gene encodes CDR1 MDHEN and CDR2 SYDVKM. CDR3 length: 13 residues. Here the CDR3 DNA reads TGTGCCAGCACTTTACAGGGGGCCTACGAGCAGTACTTC. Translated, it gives CASTLQGAYEQYF.

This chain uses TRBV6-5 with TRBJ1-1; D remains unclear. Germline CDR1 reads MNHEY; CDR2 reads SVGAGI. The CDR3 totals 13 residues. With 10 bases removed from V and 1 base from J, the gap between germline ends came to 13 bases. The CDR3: CANETGKNTEAFF. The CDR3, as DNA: TGTGCCAACGAGACGGGGAAGAACACTGAAGCTTTCTTT.

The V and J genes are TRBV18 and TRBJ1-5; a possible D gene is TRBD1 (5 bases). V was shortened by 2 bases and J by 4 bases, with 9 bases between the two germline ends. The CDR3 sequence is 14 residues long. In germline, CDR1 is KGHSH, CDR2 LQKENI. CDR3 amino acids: CASSPTGLNQPQHF. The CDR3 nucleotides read TGTGCCAGCTCACCAACAGGATTAAATCAGCCCCAGCATTTT.

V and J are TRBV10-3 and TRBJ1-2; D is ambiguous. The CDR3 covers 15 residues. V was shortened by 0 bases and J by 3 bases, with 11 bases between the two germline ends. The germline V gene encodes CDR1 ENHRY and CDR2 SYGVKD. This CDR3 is CAISESAAIDYGYTF. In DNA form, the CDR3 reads TGTGCCATCAGTGAGTCGGCGGCTATCGACTATGGCTACACCTTC.

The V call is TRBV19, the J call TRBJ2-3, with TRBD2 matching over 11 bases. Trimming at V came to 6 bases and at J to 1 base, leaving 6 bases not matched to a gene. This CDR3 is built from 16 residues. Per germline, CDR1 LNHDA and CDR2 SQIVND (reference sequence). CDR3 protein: CASSPSSGGRTDTQYF. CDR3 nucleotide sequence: TGTGCCAGTAGCCCTTCTAGCGGGGGGCGCACAGATACGCAGTATTTT.

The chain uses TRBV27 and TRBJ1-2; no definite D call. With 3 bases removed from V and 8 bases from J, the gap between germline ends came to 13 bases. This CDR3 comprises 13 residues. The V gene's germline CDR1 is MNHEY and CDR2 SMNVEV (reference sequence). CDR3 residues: CASSFTGSGGYTF. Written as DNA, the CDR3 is TGTGCCAGCAGTTTTACGGGGTCGGGAGGCTACACCTTC.

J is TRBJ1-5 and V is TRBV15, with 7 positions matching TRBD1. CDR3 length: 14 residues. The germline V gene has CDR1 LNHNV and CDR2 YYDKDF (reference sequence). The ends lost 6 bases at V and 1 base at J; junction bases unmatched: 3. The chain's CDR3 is CATRGTASNQPQHF. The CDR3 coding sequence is TGTGCCACCAGGGGGACAGCGAGCAATCAGCCCCAGCATTTT.

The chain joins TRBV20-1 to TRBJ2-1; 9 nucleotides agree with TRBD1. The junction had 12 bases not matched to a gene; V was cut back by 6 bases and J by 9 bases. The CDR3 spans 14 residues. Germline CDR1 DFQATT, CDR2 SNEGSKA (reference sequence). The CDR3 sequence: CSASSRDRVGEQFF. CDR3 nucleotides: TGCAGTGCAAGTTCTAGGGACAGGGTCGGTGAGCAGTTCTTC.

This chain's CDR3 is CASRGSGGGDTQYF. Written as DNA, the CDR3 is TGTGCCAGCAGGGGTAGCGGGGGTGGGGATACGCAGTATTTT. V is TRBV6-5 and J is TRBJ2-3, with TRBD2 matching 9 bases. Germline V gene sequence: CDR1 MNHEY, CDR2 SVGAGI. V shed 6 bases and J 6 bases; nucleotides not matched to a gene: 7. CDR3 size: 14 residues.

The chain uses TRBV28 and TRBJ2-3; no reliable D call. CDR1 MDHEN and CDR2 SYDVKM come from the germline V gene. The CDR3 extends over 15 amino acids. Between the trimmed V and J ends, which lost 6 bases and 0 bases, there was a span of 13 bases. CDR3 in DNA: TGTGCCAGCAGATTAAGCCCCTTTAGCACAGATACGCAGTATTTT. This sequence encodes CASRLSPFSTDTQYF.

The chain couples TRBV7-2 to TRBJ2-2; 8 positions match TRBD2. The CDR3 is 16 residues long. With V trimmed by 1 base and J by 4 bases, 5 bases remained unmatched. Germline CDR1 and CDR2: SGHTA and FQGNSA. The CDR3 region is CASSLDGGAITGELFF. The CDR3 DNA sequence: TGTGCCAGCAGCTTAGACGGGGGGGCCATCACCGGGGAGCTGTTTTTT.